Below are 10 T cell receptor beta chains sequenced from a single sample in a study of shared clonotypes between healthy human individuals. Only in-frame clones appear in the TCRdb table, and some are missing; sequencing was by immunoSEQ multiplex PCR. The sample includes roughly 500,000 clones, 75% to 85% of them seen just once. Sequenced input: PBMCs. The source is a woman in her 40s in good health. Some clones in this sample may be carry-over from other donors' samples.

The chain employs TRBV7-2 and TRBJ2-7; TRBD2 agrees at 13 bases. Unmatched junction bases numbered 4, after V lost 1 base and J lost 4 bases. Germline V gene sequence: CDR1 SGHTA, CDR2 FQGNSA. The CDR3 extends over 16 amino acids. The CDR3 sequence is CASSLGTGLAGYEQYF. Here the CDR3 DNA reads TGTGCCAGCAGCTTAGGGACGGGACTAGCGGGATACGAGCAGTACTTC.

The CDR3 coding sequence is TGTGCCAGCTCACCCAAAGGACTAGCGGGAGTGGGTGGCACAGATACGCAGTATTTT. Encoded protein: CASSPKGLAGVGGTDTQYF. The chain employs TRBV18 and TRBJ2-3; TRBD2 matches at 13 bases. CDR1 and CDR2 (germline): KGHSH, LQKENI. The CDR3 consists of 19 residues. J lost 1 base, V lost 3 bases, and 10 bases had no gene match. The complete variable domain, with remaining parts taken from reference TRBV18 and TRBJ2-3, reads NAGVMQNPRHLVRRRGQEARLRCSPMKGHSHVYWYRQLPEEGLKFMVYLQKENIIDESGMPKERFSAEFPKEGPSILRIQQVVRGDSAAYFCASSPKGLAGVGGTDTQYFGPGTRLTVL.

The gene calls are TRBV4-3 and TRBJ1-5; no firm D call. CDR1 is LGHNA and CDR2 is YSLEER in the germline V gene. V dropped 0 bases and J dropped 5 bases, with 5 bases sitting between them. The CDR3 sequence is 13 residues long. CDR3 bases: TGCGCCAGCAGCCAAGATGGCCATCAGCCCCAGCATTTT. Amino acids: CASSQDGHQPQHF.

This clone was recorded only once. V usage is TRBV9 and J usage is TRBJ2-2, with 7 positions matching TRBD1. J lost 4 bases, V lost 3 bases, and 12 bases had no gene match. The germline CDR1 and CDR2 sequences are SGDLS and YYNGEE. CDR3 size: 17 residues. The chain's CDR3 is CASSAKPGQDTTGELFF. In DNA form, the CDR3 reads TGTGCCAGCAGCGCGAAACCTGGACAGGACACCACCGGGGAGCTGTTTTTT. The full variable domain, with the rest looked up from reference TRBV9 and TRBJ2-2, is DSGVTQTPKHLITATGQRVTLRCSPRSGDLSVYWYQQSLDQGLQFLIQYYNGEERAKGNILERFSAQQFPDLHSELNLSSLELGDSALYFCASSAKPGQDTTGELFFGEGSRLTVL.

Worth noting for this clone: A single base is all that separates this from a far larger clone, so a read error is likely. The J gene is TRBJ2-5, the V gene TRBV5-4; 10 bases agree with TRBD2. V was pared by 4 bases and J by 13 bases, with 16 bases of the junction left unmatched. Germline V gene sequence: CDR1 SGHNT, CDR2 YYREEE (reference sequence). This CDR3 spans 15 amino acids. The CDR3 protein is CASSLRLAGPYERYF. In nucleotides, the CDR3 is TGTGCCAGCAGCCTCCGACTAGCGGGTCCCTACGAGCGGTACTTC.

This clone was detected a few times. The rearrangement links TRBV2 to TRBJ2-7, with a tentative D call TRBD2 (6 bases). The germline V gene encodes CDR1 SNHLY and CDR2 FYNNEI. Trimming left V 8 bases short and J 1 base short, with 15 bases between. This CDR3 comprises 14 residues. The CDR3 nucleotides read TGTGCCAGCCACCCTACTAGCATTTCCTACGAGCAGTACTTC. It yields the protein CASHPTSISYEQYF. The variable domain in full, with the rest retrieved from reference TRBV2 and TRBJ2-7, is EPEVTQTPSHQVTQMGQEVILRCVPISNHLYFYWYRQILGQKVEFLVSFYNNEISEKSEIFDDQFSVERPDGSNFTLKIRSTKLEDSAMYFCASHPTSISYEQYFGPGTRLTVT.

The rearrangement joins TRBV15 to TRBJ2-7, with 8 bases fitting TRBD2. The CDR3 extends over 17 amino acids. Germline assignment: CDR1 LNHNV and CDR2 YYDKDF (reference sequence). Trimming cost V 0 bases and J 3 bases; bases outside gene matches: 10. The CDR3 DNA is TGTGCCACCAGCAGAGAAATAGGGGCTCGGGAGGGCTACGAGCAGTACTTC. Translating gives CATSREIGAREGYEQYF.

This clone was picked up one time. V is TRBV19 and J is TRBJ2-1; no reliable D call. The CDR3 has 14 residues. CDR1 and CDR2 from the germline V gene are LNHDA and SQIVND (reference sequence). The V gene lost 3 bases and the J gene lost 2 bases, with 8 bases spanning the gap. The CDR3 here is CASSIGQTYNEQFF. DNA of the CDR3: TGTGCCAGTAGTATCGGCCAGACCTACAATGAGCAGTTCTTC. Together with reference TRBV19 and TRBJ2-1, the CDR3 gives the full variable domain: DGGITQSPKYLFRKEGQNVTLSCEQNLNHDAMYWYRQDPGQGLRLIYYSQIVNDFQKGDIAEGYSVSREKKESFPLTVTSAQKNPTAFYLCASSIGQTYNEQFFGPGTRLTVL.

This chain's CDR3 is CATSTYGDWTGAQKLFF. The CDR3 nucleotides read TGTGCCACCAGCACTTATGGGGATTGGACAGGGGCGCAAAAACTGTTTTTT. This rearrangement joins TRBV15 to TRBJ1-4, with 9 nucleotides matching TRBD1. The CDR3 runs to 17 residues. Germline values: CDR1 LNHNV, CDR2 YYDKDF (reference sequence). V lost 4 bases and J lost 9; bases outside the gene matches: 15.

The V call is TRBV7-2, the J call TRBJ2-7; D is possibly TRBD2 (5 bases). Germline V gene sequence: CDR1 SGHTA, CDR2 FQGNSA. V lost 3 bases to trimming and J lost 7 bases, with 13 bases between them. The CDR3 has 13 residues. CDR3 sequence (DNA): TGTGCCAGCAGCTTGAGAGGGCGTCGGGAGCAGTACTTC. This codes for CASSLRGRREQYF. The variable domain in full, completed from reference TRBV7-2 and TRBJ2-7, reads GAGVSQSPSNKVTEKGKDVELRCDPISGHTALYWYRQSLGQGLEFLIYFQGNSAPDKSGLPSDRFSAERTGGSVSTLTIQRTQQEDSAVYLCASSLRGRREQYFGPGTRLTVT.